One and the same sample provided the 8 T cell receptor beta chains below, sequenced in a study of human T cells and chemical hapten exposure. Specified time point: patch test 2, 6 weeks after DPC sensitization. As to treatment: therapeutic diphenylcyclopropenone sensitization with weekly scalp DPC. A single record per CDR3 protein comes from TCRdb applying MiXCR to the RACE reads. The table has roughly 69,000 distinct CDR3 sequences, 9% to 12% seen once; the top ten hold approximately 7%. The specimen was whole blood, collected in connection with sensitization to the hapten diphenylcyclopropenone (DPC). The source is a woman aged 45 to 65 with alopecia areata. Some clones in this sample may be carry-over from other donors' samples.

This clonotype showed up just a few times. The rearrangement links TRBV7-9 to TRBJ2-7; 8 bases agree with TRBD1. Germline V gene lookup returns CDR1 SEHNR and CDR2 FQNEAQ (reference sequence). J was trimmed by 6 bases and V by 5 bases; bases with no gene match: 6. CDR3 length: 13 residues. The CDR3 region is CASSRETGAEQYF. CDR3 DNA: TGTGCCAGCAGCCGAGAGACAGGGGCCGAGCAGTACTTC.

This clonotype was seen once. The chain links TRBV5-1 to TRBJ1-1; 9 positions match TRBD1. Per the germline V gene, CDR1 is SGHRS and CDR2 is YFSETQ. CDR3 size: 14 residues. J was trimmed by 1 base and V by 4 bases; bases with no gene match: 2. CDR3 residues: CASSRDRENTEAFF. The CDR3 DNA follows: TGCGCCAGCAGCAGGGACAGGGAGAACACTGAAGCTTTCTTT.

V is TRBV7-6 and J is TRBJ2-3; D is possibly TRBD1 or TRBD2 (5 bases each). The CDR3 consists of 15 residues. V was pared by 4 bases and J by 3 bases, with 14 bases between. Germline CDR1 is SGHVS and CDR2 is FNYEAQ. The CDR3 DNA follows: TGTGCCAGCAGCTACGATGGGGGTCGTACAGATACGCAGTATTTT. Its translation is CASSYDGGRTDTQYF.

In this sample, this clonotype turned up a few times. The chain uses TRBV29-1 and TRBJ2-1; TRBD2 aligns across 7 bases. J lost 10 bases, V lost 7 bases, and 16 bases had no gene match. CDR1 SQVTM and CDR2 ANQGSEA come from the germline V gene. The CDR3 length is 14 residues. The CDR3 nucleotides read TGCAGCGCCGCCGCCGGGACTCAGGGAGGGGAGCAGTTCTTC. It codes for CSAAAGTQGGEQFF.

This clonotype was observed many times. This chain uses TRBV6-1 with TRBJ2-1; 9 bases are shared with TRBD1. The V and J ends lost 3 bases and 6 bases, in that order; junction bases with no gene match: 6. Germline assignment: CDR1 MNHNS and CDR2 SASEGT. The CDR3 has 15 amino acids. DNA of the CDR3: TGTGCCAGCAGTGATGGACAGGGGACCGCCAATGAGCAGTTCTTC. This gives the protein CASSDGQGTANEQFF.

The chain couples TRBV4-2 to TRBJ1-1; D is unresolved. CDR1 and CDR2 from the germline V gene are LGHNA and YNFKEQ. Trimming removed 4 bases at V and 9 bases at J, with 15 bases between. CDR3 length: 13 residues. The CDR3 DNA is TGTGCCAGCAGCCCACTCACGGGAGAAAAAGCTTTCTTT. It yields the protein CASSPLTGEKAFF.

The chain carries TRBV19 and TRBJ1-2; perhaps TRBD1 as D (5 bases). V was trimmed by 7 bases and J by 1 base, leaving 16 bases between them. This CDR3 has 15 amino acids. Germline values: CDR1 LNHDA, CDR2 SQIVND (reference sequence). The CDR3 DNA follows: TGTGCCAGTACCCTTGAGGGGATTCGTAACTATGGCTACACCTTC. It encodes CASTLEGIRNYGYTF. The variable domain in full, with the rest retrieved from reference TRBV19 and TRBJ1-2, is DGGITQSPKYLFRKEGQNVTLSCEQNLNHDAMYWYRQDPGQGLRLIYYSQIVNDFQKGDIAEGYSVSREKKESFPLTVTSAQKNPTAFYLCASTLEGIRNYGYTFGSGTRLTVV.

The genes are TRBV10-3 and TRBJ2-7, with 14 bases that match TRBD2. Germline CDR1 is ENHRY and CDR2 is SYGVKD. The ends lost 4 bases at V and 3 bases at J; junction bases unmatched: 5. This CDR3 has 16 residues. This CDR3 is CAISGLAGGPYYEQYF. The CDR3 DNA reads as TGTGCCATCAGTGGACTAGCGGGAGGGCCCTACTACGAGCAGTACTTC.